A single sample is the source of the 31 T cell receptor beta chains below, sequenced in a study of blood T cell repertoires in COVID-19. Profiling relied on immunoSEQ multiplex PCR, and the TCRdb table lists in-frame clones only, not all of them. The table shows 200,000 to 300,000 clones, with approximately 86% occurring only once. The source material was peripheral blood. The receptor source for this set is a man aged 35 to 55 who had recovered from COVID-19.

This chain links TRBV7-9 with TRBJ2-5; 14 bases agree with TRBD2. The CDR3 sequence is 19 residues long. Germline V lookup: CDR1 SEHNR, CDR2 FQNEAQ (reference sequence). V lost 5 bases, J lost 5 bases, and 16 bases stayed unmatched. CDR3 sequence: CASSPPGTSGGPAAETQYF. In nucleotides, the CDR3 is TGTGCCAGCAGCCCCCCAGGGACTAGCGGGGGCCCCGCGGCGGAGACCCAGTACTTC.

The genes are TRBV6-1 and TRBJ2-7; TRBD2 matches 8 bases. This CDR3 is 18 amino acids long. Per the germline V gene, CDR1 is MNHNS and CDR2 is SASEGT. V lost 3 bases to trimming and J lost 5 bases; unmatched junction nucleotides: 18. The CDR3 is CASSEGSGRVSWGNEQYF. CDR3 sequence (DNA): TGTGCCAGCAGTGAGGGAAGCGGGAGAGTGTCGTGGGGCAACGAGCAGTACTTC.

This clone was detected a few times. The genes are TRBV27 and TRBJ1-3; 7 bases fit TRBD1. The CDR3 is made up of 18 amino acids. Germline V CDR1 and CDR2: MNHEY, SMNVEV (reference sequence). V dropped 2 bases and J dropped 0; count of bases not matched to a gene: 10. The CDR3 loop reads CASSLNSLGQHSGNTIYF. The CDR3 DNA reads as TGTGCCAGCAGTTTAAATAGTCTGGGACAGCACTCTGGAAACACCATATATTTT.

The V call is TRBV7-2, the J call TRBJ2-3; D is perhaps TRBD2 (5 bases). There are 15 residues in the CDR3. Germline-derived CDR1 and CDR2 are SGHTA and FQGNSA. Trimming took 5 bases from V and 1 from J, leaving 13 bases between them. CDR3 nucleotides: TGTGCCAGCAGCCAAAGTATTAGCGGCACAGATACGCAGTATTTT. It codes for CASSQSISGTDTQYF.

The chain carries TRBV4-1 and TRBJ1-1; TRBD1 agrees at 7 bases. Germline V gives CDR1 MGHRA, CDR2 YSYEKL. Trimming at V came to 5 bases and at J to 6 bases, leaving 3 bases not matched to a gene. CDR3 length: 12 residues. CDR3 region: CASSWGTAEAFF. In DNA form, the CDR3 reads TGCGCCAGCAGCTGGGGGACAGCTGAAGCTTTCTTT.

This chain joins TRBV11-2 and TRBJ2-5; D possibly corresponds to TRBD1 (6 bases). V lost 5 bases and J 2 bases, leaving 12 bases between the germline ends. CDR3 size: 14 residues. Germline loops: CDR1 SGHAT, CDR2 FQNNGV. CDR3 protein: CASSPVRGQETQYF. As DNA, the CDR3 is TGTGCCAGCAGCCCCGTAAGGGGGCAAGAGACCCAGTACTTC. Combining the CDR3 with reference TRBV11-2 and TRBJ2-5 gives the whole variable domain EAGVAQSPRYKIIEKRQSVAFWCNPISGHATLYWYQQILGQGPKLLIQFQNNGVVDDSQLPKDRFSAERLKGVDSTLKIQPAKLEDSAVYLCASSPVRGQETQYFGPGTRLLVL.

This chain links TRBV7-9 with TRBJ2-7; D is undetermined. V lost 5 bases to trimming and J lost 3 bases, with 8 bases between them. From germline, CDR1 is SEHNR and CDR2 FQNEAQ (reference sequence). The CDR3 spans 12 residues. The CDR3 reads CASSPVHYEQYF. The DNA for the CDR3 is TGTGCCAGCAGCCCGGTCCACTACGAGCAGTACTTC. The full variable domain, with the rest looked up from reference TRBV7-9 and TRBJ2-7, is DTGVSQNPRHKITKRGQNVTFRCDPISEHNRLYWYRQTLGQGPEFLTYFQNEAQLEKSRLLSDRFSAERPKGSFSTLEIQRTEQGDSAMYLCASSPVHYEQYFGPGTRLTVT.

The chain is built from TRBV20-1 and TRBJ2-5, with TRBD2 as a possible D gene (6 bases). V shed 3 bases and J shed 5 bases, with 10 bases lying between them. The germline gives CDR1 DFQATT, CDR2 SNEGSKA (reference sequence). This CDR3 has 12 residues. The CDR3 is CSASPGEETQYF. CDR3 bases: TGCAGTGCTAGTCCGGGGGAGGAGACCCAGTACTTC.

The chain has TRBV5-1 and TRBJ2-6, with 7 positions matching TRBD1. The CDR3 sequence is 15 residues long. The germline CDR1 and CDR2 sequences are SGHRS and YFSETQ. V lost 3 bases to trimming and J lost 2 bases; unmatched junction nucleotides: 2. The CDR3 loop reads CASSSTGTGANVLTF. Written as DNA, the CDR3 is TGCGCCAGCAGCTCGACAGGGACTGGGGCCAACGTCCTGACTTTC.

The chain recombines TRBV19 with TRBJ2-5; 7 bases align to TRBD1. CDR3 size: 15 residues. Trimming cost V 5 bases and J 3 bases; bases outside gene matches: 9. Germline loops: CDR1 LNHDA, CDR2 SQIVND (reference sequence). The CDR3 coding sequence is TGTGCCAGTAGTGGCTTGGACAGGATAAAAGAGACCCAGTACTTC. Translated: CASSGLDRIKETQYF. The full variable domain, rest sourced from reference TRBV19 and TRBJ2-5, is DGGITQSPKYLFRKEGQNVTLSCEQNLNHDAMYWYRQDPGQGLRLIYYSQIVNDFQKGDIAEGYSVSREKKESFPLTVTSAQKNPTAFYLCASSGLDRIKETQYFGPGTRLLVL.

V is TRBV7-2 and J is TRBJ2-7, with TRBD2 matching over 9 bases. From germline, CDR1 is SGHTA and CDR2 FQGNSA. The CDR3 length is 15 residues. The V and J ends lost 3 bases and 3 bases, in that order; junction bases with no gene match: 6. CDR3 DNA: TGTGCCAGCAGCTTGGTAGCGGGAGCACTCTACGAGCAGTACTTC. As protein: CASSLVAGALYEQYF.

In its sample, this clone was seen a few times. The chain combines TRBV4-2 with TRBJ2-1, with 9 bases aligning to TRBD2. The CDR3 covers 15 residues. Germline trimming cut 2 bases from V and 10 bases from J; bases unmatched to any gene: 9. Germline CDR1 LGHNA, CDR2 YNFKEQ. The CDR3 sequence is CASSQTASGAEEQFF. Written as DNA, the CDR3 is TGTGCCAGCAGCCAAACGGCTAGCGGGGCGGAGGAGCAGTTCTTC.

The chain employs TRBV10-3 and TRBJ1-5; D might be TRBD1 (6 bases). V lost 5 bases and J lost 3, with 17 bases in between. From germline, CDR1 is ENHRY and CDR2 SYGVKD. This CDR3 has 16 amino acids. CDR3 residues: CAISTFGGGNNQPQHF. CDR3 sequence (DNA): TGTGCCATCAGTACCTTTGGCGGGGGCAACAATCAGCCCCAGCATTTT.

The V gene is TRBV3-1 (or the pseudogene TRBV3-2), the J gene TRBJ2-7; tentatively, D is TRBD1 (5 bases). The germline V gene encodes CDR1 LGHDT and CDR2 YNNKEL (reference sequence). V was cut by 4 bases and J by 5 bases, with 6 bases left in between. The CDR3 spans 11 residues. This chain's CDR3 is CASSLDNEQYF. In nucleotides, the CDR3 is TGTGCCAGCAGCCTGGACAACGAGCAGTACTTC.

The rearrangement links TRBV7-2 to TRBJ1-2; no clear D gene. With 5 bases removed from V and 8 bases from J, the gap between germline ends came to 12 bases. This CDR3 is built from 12 residues. From germline, CDR1 is SGHTA and CDR2 FQGNSA. CDR3 sequence: CASSRANEGYTF. CDR3 sequence (DNA): TGTGCCAGCAGCCGAGCCAATGAGGGCTACACCTTC.

This clone was picked up one time. DNA of the CDR3: TGTGCCAGCAGTTACTCCGGACAGGGGGATGGCTACACCTTC. Translated, it gives CASSYSGQGDGYTF. The chain uses TRBV6-5 and TRBJ1-2; 10 bases line up with TRBD1. The CDR3 is 14 residues long. Germline loops: CDR1 MNHEY, CDR2 SVGAGI. V lost 0 bases, J lost 6 bases, and 1 base stayed unmatched.

CDR3 region: CASSGYGQGSNTEAFF. CDR3 nucleotide sequence: TGTGCCAGCAGCGGCTACGGACAGGGATCGAACACTGAAGCTTTCTTT. The J gene is TRBJ1-1, the V gene TRBV7-9; 8 nucleotides line up with TRBD1. The germline V gene encodes CDR1 SEHNR and CDR2 FQNEAQ (reference sequence). After removal of 5 bases from V and 1 base from J, the junction contained 9 bases not matched to a gene. This CDR3 has 16 amino acids.

The chain recombines TRBV7-6 with TRBJ1-2, with TRBD1 matching over 7 bases. This CDR3 has 16 residues. In germline, CDR1 is SGHVS, CDR2 FNYEAQ. V lost 1 base to trimming and J lost 2 bases; unmatched junction nucleotides: 7. CDR3 DNA: TGTGCCAGCAGCTTAGGTCCGACAGGGCGAAACTATGGCTACACCTTC. Translated, it gives CASSLGPTGRNYGYTF.

This chain uses TRBV19 with TRBJ2-2; no clear D. The CDR3 is 13 amino acids. V dropped 3 bases and J dropped 5 bases, with 7 bases sitting between them. Germline CDR1 LNHDA, CDR2 SQIVND (reference sequence). CDR3 loop: CASSIYETGELFF. The CDR3 DNA reads as TGTGCCAGTAGTATTTATGAGACCGGGGAGCTGTTTTTT.

The CDR3 DNA follows: TGCGCCAGCAGCGAGGGACAGGGCGGGAAAAATGAGCAGTTCTTC. This encodes CASSEGQGGKNEQFF. The rearrangement joins TRBV5-1 to TRBJ2-1, with 9 positions matching TRBD1. CDR1 is SGHRS, CDR2 YFSETQ, per germline. The CDR3 is 15 residues long. After removal of 4 bases from V and 7 bases from J, the junction contained 9 bases not matched to a gene.

The chain joins TRBV7-9 to TRBJ1-2, with 12 bases matching TRBD1. Germline V CDR1 and CDR2: SEHNR, FQNEAQ (reference sequence). The CDR3 length is 15 residues. Losses at the gene ends were 5 bases for V and 3 bases for J; bases not matched to a gene: 4. The CDR3 DNA reads TGTGCCAGCAGCCAGGGGACAGGGGGCGACTATGGCTACACCTTC. Encoded protein: CASSQGTGGDYGYTF.

The chain links TRBV29-1 to TRBJ2-7, with TRBD1 identical over 9 bases. Germline V gene sequence: CDR1 SQVTM, CDR2 ANQGSEA. The trim removed 7 bases at V and 5 bases at J, leaving 6 bases unmatched. This CDR3 comprises 12 residues. The CDR3 spells CSARDREHEQYF. The CDR3 nucleotides are TGCAGCGCCCGGGACAGGGAACACGAGCAGTACTTC.

V gene TRBV5-1 combines with J gene TRBJ1-2; TRBD1 matches 9 bases. The CDR3 covers 14 residues. Germline CDR1 reads SGHRS; CDR2 reads YFSETQ. The J segment lost 6 bases and the V segment lost 0 bases, leaving 3 bases of the junction unmatched. In nucleotides, the CDR3 is TGCGCCAGCAGCTTGGCTGGGACAGGGAATGGCTACACCTTC. Translating gives CASSLAGTGNGYTF.

This sequence joins TRBV6-5 and TRBJ1-1; D not resolved. CDR1 is MNHEY, CDR2 SVGAGI, per germline. V was cut by 5 bases and J by 3 bases, with 13 bases left in between. The CDR3 has 14 residues. The CDR3 loop reads CASSRFSRYTEAFF. CDR3 DNA: TGTGCCAGCAGTAGATTCTCCCGGTACACTGAAGCTTTCTTT.

The chain joins TRBV6-2 or TRBV6-3 to TRBJ2-3; 9 bases are a match to TRBD2. This CDR3 spans 17 amino acids. J lost 0 bases, V lost 0 bases, and 4 bases had no gene match. The germline CDR1 and CDR2 sequences are MNHEY and SVGEGT. This chain's CDR3 is CASSYSAGGPSTDTQYF. CDR3 nucleotides: TGTGCCAGCAGTTACTCGGCGGGAGGGCCTAGCACAGATACGCAGTATTTT.

The gene calls are TRBV5-1 and TRBJ2-1; TRBD2 matches at 10 bases. Trimming cost V 2 bases and J 2 bases; bases outside gene matches: 10. Germline V gene sequence: CDR1 SGHRS, CDR2 YFSETQ. CDR3 length: 18 residues. The CDR3 spells CASSLAYRLAGTYNEQFF. CDR3 coding DNA: TGCGCCAGCAGCTTAGCTTATCGACTAGCGGGTACCTACAATGAGCAGTTCTTC. Filled out from reference TRBV5-1 and TRBJ2-1, the complete variable domain reads KAGVTQTPRYLIKTRGQQVTLSCSPISGHRSVSWYQQTPGQGLQFLFEYFSETQRNKGNFPGRFSGRQFSNSRSEMNVSTLELGDSALYLCASSLAYRLAGTYNEQFFGPGTRLTVL.

The gene calls are TRBV19 and TRBJ1-4; D is unresolved. V was pared by 5 bases and J by 4 bases, with 17 bases between. Germline V lookup: CDR1 LNHDA, CDR2 SQIVND (reference sequence). The CDR3 is made up of 16 amino acids. CDR3 DNA sequence: TGTGCCAGTAGTTGGTCTCAGACAAGATTTAATGAAAAACTGTTTTTT. The encoded protein is CASSWSQTRFNEKLFF.

J is TRBJ2-3 and V is TRBV3-1 (or the pseudogene TRBV3-2); 14 positions match TRBD2. The CDR3 is 17 amino acids. V lost 4 bases and J lost 2; bases outside the gene matches: 5. Looked up from germline, CDR1 is LGHDT and CDR2 is YNNKEL (reference sequence). CDR3 protein: CASSLSTSGGATDTQYF. Here the CDR3 DNA reads TGTGCCAGCAGCCTATCGACTAGCGGGGGGGCCACAGATACGCAGTATTTT.

The chain joins TRBV7-9 to TRBJ1-5; D uncertain. In germline, CDR1 is SEHNR, CDR2 FQNEAQ (reference sequence). The length of the CDR3 is 14 residues. The ends were cut back, 4 bases at V and 3 bases at J, with 10 bases in the middle. The CDR3 loop reads CASSSPGSNQPQHF. The CDR3 nucleotides read TGTGCCAGCAGCTCCCCGGGTTCCAATCAGCCCCAGCATTTT.

The V call is TRBV13, the J call TRBJ1-2; D is unresolved. The V end was cut by 1 base, the J end by 8 bases, with 17 bases between. The CDR3 sequence is 15 residues long. Germline loops: CDR1 PRHDT, CDR2 FYEKMQ (reference sequence). CDR3: CASSLVRLYGGGYTF. Written as DNA, the CDR3 is TGTGCCAGCAGCTTAGTTAGGCTCTATGGAGGGGGCTACACCTTC.

The CDR3 protein is CASRPDWDTGELFF. The DNA for the CDR3 is TGCGCCAGCAGACCCGACTGGGACACCGGGGAGCTGTTTTTT. The chain uses TRBV10-2 and TRBJ2-2; D unclear. This CDR3 comprises 14 residues. Germline-derived CDR1 and CDR2 are WSHSY and SAAADI. Trimming stripped 6 bases from V and 3 bases from J, with 11 bases between.